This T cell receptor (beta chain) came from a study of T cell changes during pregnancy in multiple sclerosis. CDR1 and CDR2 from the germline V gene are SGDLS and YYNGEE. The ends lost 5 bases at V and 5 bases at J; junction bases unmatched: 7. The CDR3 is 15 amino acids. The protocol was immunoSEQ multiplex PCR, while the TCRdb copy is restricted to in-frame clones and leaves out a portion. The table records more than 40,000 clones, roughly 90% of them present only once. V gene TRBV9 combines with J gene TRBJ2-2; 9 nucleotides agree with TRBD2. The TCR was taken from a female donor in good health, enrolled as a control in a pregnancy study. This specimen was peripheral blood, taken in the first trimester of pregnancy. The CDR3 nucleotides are TGTGCCAGCAGGGCTAGCGGGGTGGGGACCGGGGAGCTGTTTTTT. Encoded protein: CASRASGVGTGELFF.